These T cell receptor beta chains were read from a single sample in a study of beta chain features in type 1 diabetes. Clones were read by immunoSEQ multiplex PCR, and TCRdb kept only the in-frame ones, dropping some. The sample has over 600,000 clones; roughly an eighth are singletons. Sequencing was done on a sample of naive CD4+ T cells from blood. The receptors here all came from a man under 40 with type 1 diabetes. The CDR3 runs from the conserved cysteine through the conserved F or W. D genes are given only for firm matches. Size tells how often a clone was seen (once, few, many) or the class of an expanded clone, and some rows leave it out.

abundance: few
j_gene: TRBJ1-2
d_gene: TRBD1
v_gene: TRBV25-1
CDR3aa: CASSEPTGVPYGYTF
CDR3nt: TGTGCCAGCAGTGAACCCACAGGGGTCCCCTATGGCTACACCTTC

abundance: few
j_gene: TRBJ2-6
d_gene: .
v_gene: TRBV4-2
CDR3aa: CASSQEGPSGANVLTF
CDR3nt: TGTGCCAGCAGCCAAGAGGGGCCCTCTGGGGCCAACGTCCTGACTTTC

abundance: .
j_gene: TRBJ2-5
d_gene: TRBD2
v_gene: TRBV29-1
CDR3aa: CSVVTSGAGETQYF
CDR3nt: TGCAGCGTTGTCACTAGCGGGGCCGGGGAGACCCAGTACTTC

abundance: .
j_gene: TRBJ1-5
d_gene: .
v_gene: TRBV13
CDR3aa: CASSLWRSGPQHF
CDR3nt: TGTGCCAGCAGCTTATGGAGATCAGGGCCCCAGCATTTT

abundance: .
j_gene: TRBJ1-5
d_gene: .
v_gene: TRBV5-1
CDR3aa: CASSLDTPQGQPQHF
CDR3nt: TGCGCCAGCAGCTTGGACACCCCCCAAGGTCAGCCCCAGCATTTT

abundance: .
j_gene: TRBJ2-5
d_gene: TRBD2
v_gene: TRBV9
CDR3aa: CASSLAGNRETQYF
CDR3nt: TGTGCCAGCAGTCTAGCGGGAAATCGGGAGACCCAGTACTTC

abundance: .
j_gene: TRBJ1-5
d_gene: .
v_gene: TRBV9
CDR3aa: CASSVDNREGDQPQHF
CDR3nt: TGTGCCAGCAGCGTAGATAACAGGGAGGGTGATCAGCCCCAGCATTTT

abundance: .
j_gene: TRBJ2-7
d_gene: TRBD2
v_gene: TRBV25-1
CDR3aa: CASSDLGTSGSYEQYF
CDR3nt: TGTGCCAGCAGTGACTTGGGGACTAGCGGATCCTACGAGCAGTACTTC

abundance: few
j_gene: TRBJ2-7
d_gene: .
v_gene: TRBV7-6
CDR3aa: CASGTGIYEQYF
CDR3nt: TGTGCCAGCGGCACAGGGATCTACGAGCAGTACTTC

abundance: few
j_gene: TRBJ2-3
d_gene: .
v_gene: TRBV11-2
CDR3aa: CASSPHSTDTQYF
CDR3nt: TGTGCCAGCAGCCCACATAGCACAGATACGCAGTATTTT

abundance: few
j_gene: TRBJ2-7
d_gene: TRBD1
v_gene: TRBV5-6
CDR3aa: CASSFGPTGGDYEQYF
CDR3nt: TGTGCCAGCAGCTTTGGTCCAACAGGGGGTGACTACGAGCAGTACTTC

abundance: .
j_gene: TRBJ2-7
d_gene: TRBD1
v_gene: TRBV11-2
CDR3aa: CASSLVSGGVREQYF
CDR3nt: TGTGCCAGCAGCTTAGTCTCAGGGGGCGTTCGCGAGCAGTACTTC

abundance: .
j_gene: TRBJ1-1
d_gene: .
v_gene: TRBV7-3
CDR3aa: CASKQGMNTEAFF
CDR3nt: TGTGCCAGCAAACAGGGTATGAACACTGAAGCTTTCTTT

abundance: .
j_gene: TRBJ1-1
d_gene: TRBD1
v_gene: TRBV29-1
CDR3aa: CSVTRQGNTEAFF
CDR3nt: TGCAGCGTTACCCGACAGGGGAACACTGAAGCTTTCTTT

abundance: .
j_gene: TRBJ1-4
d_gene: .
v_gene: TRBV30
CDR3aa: CAWSVRLGATANEKLFF
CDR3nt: TGTGCCTGGAGTGTACGGCTGGGGGCGACCGCTAATGAAAAACTGTTTTTT

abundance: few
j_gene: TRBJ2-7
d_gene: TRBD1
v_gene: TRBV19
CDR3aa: CASSSRGSPYEQYF
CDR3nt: TGTGCCAGTAGTTCCAGGGGGTCACCCTACGAGCAGTACTTC

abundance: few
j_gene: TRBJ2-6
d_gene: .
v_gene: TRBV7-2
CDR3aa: CASSLSYGGNSGANVLTF
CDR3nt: TGTGCCAGCAGCTTATCGTACGGGGGCAACTCTGGGGCCAACGTCCTGACTTTC

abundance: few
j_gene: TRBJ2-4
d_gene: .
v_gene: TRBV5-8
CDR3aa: CASGDFEGNIQYF
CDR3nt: TGTGCCAGCGGGGACTTCGAGGGGAACATTCAGTACTTC

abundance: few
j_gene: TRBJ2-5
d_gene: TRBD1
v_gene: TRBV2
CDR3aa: CASRGQGKVGTQYF
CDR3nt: TGTGCCAGCAGGGGACAGGGGAAAGTAGGGACCCAGTACTTC

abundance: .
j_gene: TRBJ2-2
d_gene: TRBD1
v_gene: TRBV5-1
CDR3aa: CASSLGQPLSGELFF
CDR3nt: TGCGCCAGCAGCCTGGGACAGCCCCTATCCGGGGAGCTGTTTTTT

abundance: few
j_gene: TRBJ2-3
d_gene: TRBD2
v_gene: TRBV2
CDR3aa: CASSGLAGGTDTQYF
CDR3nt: TGTGCCAGCAGTGGACTAGCGGGGGGCACAGATACGCAGTATTTT

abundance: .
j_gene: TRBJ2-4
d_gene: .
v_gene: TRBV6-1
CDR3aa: CASTSGVLSKNIQYF
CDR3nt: TGTGCCAGCACTTCAGGGGTTTTATCCAAAAACATTCAGTACTTC